A selection of T cell receptor beta chains follows, all from one sample in a study of T cell changes during pregnancy in multiple sclerosis. TCRdb's table, derived via immunoSEQ multiplex PCR, lists solely in-frame clones and lacks some. The sample comprises 45,000 to 65,000 clones, 80% to 95% of which are singletons, and around 0.25% rests with the top ten. Sequencing used CD4+ T cells from peripheral blood mononuclear cells, obtained in the second trimester of pregnancy. The receptors come from a female donor with multiple sclerosis, enrolled in a pregnancy study. Both conserved end residues are part of each CDR3. Fields, in order: clone size, D gene, V gene, J gene, CDR3 length, CDR3 DNA, CDR3 protein. A D gene is named only where the DNA matches it firmly. Clone size, where shown, is once, few, many, or a class for clones that have expanded.

clone_size: -; d_call: TRBD1; v_call: TRBV28; j_call: TRBJ1-1; cdr3_length: 17; cdr3_nt: TGTGCCAGCAGTTCTCTCCCTATGGGGACAGGGAGTAGTTGGGCTTTCTTT; cdr3_aa: CASSSLPMGTGSSWAFF
clone_size: -; d_call: TRBD1; v_call: TRBV6-5; j_call: TRBJ1-5; cdr3_length: 14; cdr3_nt: TGTGCCACCGCCGCGGACAGGGTGGGTCAGCCCCAGCATTTT; cdr3_aa: CATAADRVGQPQHF
clone_size: -; d_call: TRBD1; v_call: TRBV18; j_call: TRBJ1-5; cdr3_length: 14; cdr3_nt: TGTGCCAGCTCACAAGACAGGGCAAATCAGCCCCAGCATTTT; cdr3_aa: CASSQDRANQPQHF
clone_size: once; d_call: -; v_call: TRBV7-3; j_call: TRBJ1-3; cdr3_length: 13; cdr3_nt: TGTGCCAGCAGCTCGGGCTCTGGAAACACCATATATTTT; cdr3_aa: CASSSGSGNTIYF
clone_size: -; d_call: -; v_call: TRBV19; j_call: TRBJ2-7; cdr3_length: 15; cdr3_nt: TGTGCCAGTAGTATCCACCCCAGGGAAGGCTACGAGCAGTACTTC; cdr3_aa: CASSIHPREGYEQYF
clone_size: -; d_call: -; v_call: TRBV6-1; j_call: TRBJ1-1; cdr3_length: 14; cdr3_nt: TGTGCCAGCAGTGCGCAAATGCAGGCGGGTGAAGCTTTCTTT; cdr3_aa: CASSAQMQAGEAFF
clone_size: -; d_call: -; v_call: TRBV9; j_call: TRBJ2-3; cdr3_length: 14; cdr3_nt: TGTGCCAGCAGCGTAGCCCCTGAGAGAGATACGCAGTATTTT; cdr3_aa: CASSVAPERDTQYF
clone_size: -; d_call: TRBD1; v_call: TRBV5-4; j_call: TRBJ1-4; cdr3_length: 14; cdr3_nt: TGTGCCAGCAGCCGGGAGGGGGCTTCGGAAAAACTGTTTTTT; cdr3_aa: CASSREGASEKLFF
clone_size: once; d_call: -; v_call: TRBV5-1; j_call: TRBJ1-2; cdr3_length: 13; cdr3_nt: TGCGCCAGCAGCTTGGCGAGTAACTATGGCTACACCTTC; cdr3_aa: CASSLASNYGYTF
clone_size: once; d_call: -; v_call: TRBV14; j_call: TRBJ1-1; cdr3_length: 13; cdr3_nt: TGTGCCAGCAGCCAACTCGGAGGCACTGAAGCTTTCTTT; cdr3_aa: CASSQLGGTEAFF
clone_size: -; d_call: -; v_call: TRBV6-1; j_call: TRBJ2-7; cdr3_length: 13; cdr3_nt: TGTGCCAGCAGTGAAAGGAGGGGCTACGAGCAGTACTTC; cdr3_aa: CASSERRGYEQYF
clone_size: -; d_call: TRBD1; v_call: TRBV28; j_call: TRBJ1-5; cdr3_length: 16; cdr3_nt: TGTGCCAGCAGACCTTCGGGGACAGGGGATTTTCAGCCCCAGCATTTT; cdr3_aa: CASRPSGTGDFQPQHF
clone_size: -; d_call: TRBD1; v_call: TRBV10-3; j_call: TRBJ2-7; cdr3_length: 13; cdr3_nt: TGTGCCATCAGTGGGACAGGGGGAAACGAGCAGTACTTC; cdr3_aa: CAISGTGGNEQYF
clone_size: -; d_call: TRBD1; v_call: TRBV2; j_call: TRBJ1-3; cdr3_length: 15; cdr3_nt: TGTGCCAGCAGTGAGAGGGGGCCGCCGAAGGACACCATATATTTT; cdr3_aa: CASSERGPPKDTIYF
clone_size: -; d_call: -; v_call: TRBV2; j_call: TRBJ2-5; cdr3_length: 14; cdr3_nt: TGTGCCAGCAGTGATGATAGCTATCGAGAGACCCAGTACTTC; cdr3_aa: CASSDDSYRETQYF
clone_size: -; d_call: TRBD1; v_call: TRBV29-1; j_call: TRBJ1-1; cdr3_length: 13; cdr3_nt: TGCAGCGTTGAATCTCCCAGGGGGCGTGAAGCTTTCTTT; cdr3_aa: CSVESPRGREAFF
clone_size: -; d_call: TRBD2; v_call: TRBV4-2; j_call: TRBJ2-5; cdr3_length: 16; cdr3_nt: TGTGCCAGCAGCCAAGAAGGCGGGGGGGCCAGAGAGACCCAGTACTTC; cdr3_aa: CASSQEGGGARETQYF
clone_size: -; d_call: TRBD2; v_call: TRBV14; j_call: TRBJ2-1; cdr3_length: 15; cdr3_nt: TGTGCCAGCAGCCAAGAGGGAGGACTAGCGGGGGAGCAGTTCTTC; cdr3_aa: CASSQEGGLAGEQFF
clone_size: -; d_call: -; v_call: TRBV6-1; j_call: TRBJ1-5; cdr3_length: 13; cdr3_nt: TGTGCCAGCAGTGAAGCGCGGAATCAGCCCCAGCATTTT; cdr3_aa: CASSEARNQPQHF
clone_size: -; d_call: TRBD2; v_call: TRBV2; j_call: TRBJ2-4; cdr3_length: 17; cdr3_nt: TGTGCCAGCAAGGGCCTAGCGGGGGGCATAGCCAAAAACATTCAGTACTTC; cdr3_aa: CASKGLAGGIAKNIQYF
clone_size: few; d_call: -; v_call: TRBV29-1; j_call: TRBJ1-3; cdr3_length: 11; cdr3_nt: TGCAGCGTTGACGAGGGAAACACCATATATTTT; cdr3_aa: CSVDEGNTIYF